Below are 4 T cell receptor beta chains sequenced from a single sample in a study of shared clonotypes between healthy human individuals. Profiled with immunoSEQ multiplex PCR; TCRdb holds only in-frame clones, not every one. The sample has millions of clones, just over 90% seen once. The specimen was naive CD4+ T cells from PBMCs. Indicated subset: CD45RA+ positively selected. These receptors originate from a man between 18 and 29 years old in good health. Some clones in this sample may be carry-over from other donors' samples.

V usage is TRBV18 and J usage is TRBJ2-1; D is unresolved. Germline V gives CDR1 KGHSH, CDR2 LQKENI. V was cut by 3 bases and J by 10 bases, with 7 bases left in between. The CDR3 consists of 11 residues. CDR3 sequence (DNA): TGTGCCAGCTCACCCGCCTCGGAGCAGTTCTTC. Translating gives CASSPASEQFF.

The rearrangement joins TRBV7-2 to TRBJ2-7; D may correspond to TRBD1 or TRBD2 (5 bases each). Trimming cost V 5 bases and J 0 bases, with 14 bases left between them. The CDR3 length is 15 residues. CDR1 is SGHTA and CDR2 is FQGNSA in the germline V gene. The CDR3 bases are TGTGCCAGCAGCCCGGGACGCCTAACCTCCTACGAGCAGTACTTC. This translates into CASSPGRLTSYEQYF.

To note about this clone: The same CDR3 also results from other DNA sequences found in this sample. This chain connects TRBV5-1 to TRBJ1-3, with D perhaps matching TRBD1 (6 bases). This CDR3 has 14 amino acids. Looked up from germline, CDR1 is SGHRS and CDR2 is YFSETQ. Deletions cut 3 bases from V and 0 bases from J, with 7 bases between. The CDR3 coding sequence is TGCGCCAGCAGCTCGGACAGCTCTGGAAACACCATATATTTT. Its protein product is CASSSDSSGNTIYF.

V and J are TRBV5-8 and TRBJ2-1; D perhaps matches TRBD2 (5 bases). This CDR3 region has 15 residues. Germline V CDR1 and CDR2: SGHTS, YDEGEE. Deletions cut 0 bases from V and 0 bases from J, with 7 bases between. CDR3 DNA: TGTGCCAGCAGCTTGGGAGCGGTCTCCTACAATGAGCAGTTCTTC. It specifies CASSLGAVSYNEQFF.